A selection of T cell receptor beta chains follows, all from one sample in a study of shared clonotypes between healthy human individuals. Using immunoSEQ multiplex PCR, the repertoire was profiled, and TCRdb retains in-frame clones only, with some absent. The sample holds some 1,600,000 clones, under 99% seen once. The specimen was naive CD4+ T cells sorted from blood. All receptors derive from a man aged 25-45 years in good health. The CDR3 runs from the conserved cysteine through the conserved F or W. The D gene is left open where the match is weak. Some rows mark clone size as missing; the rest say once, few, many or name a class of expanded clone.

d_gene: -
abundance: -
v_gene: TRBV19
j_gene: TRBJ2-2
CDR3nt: TGTGCCAGTAGTATAGCTTCGACACCTCCAAACACCGGGGAGCTGTTTTTT
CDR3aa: CASSIASTPPNTGELFF

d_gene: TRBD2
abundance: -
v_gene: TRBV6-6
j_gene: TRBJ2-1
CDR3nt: TGTGCCAGCAGACTTACTAGCGGGAGGGCCGATGAGCAGTTCTTC
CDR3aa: CASRLTSGRADEQFF

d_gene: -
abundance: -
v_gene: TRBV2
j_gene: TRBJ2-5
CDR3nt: TGTGCCAGCAGTGATGTGTCAGTCCAAGAGACCCAGTACTTC
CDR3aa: CASSDVSVQETQYF

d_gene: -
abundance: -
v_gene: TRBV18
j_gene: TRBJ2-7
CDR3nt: TGTGCCAGCTCACCAGACAGAGTGGGGGCGTACGAGCAGTACTTC
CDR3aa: CASSPDRVGAYEQYF

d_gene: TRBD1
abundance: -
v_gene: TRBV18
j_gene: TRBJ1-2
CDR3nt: TGTGCCAGCTCACGAGACAGGGAAGGCTACACCTTC
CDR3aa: CASSRDREGYTF

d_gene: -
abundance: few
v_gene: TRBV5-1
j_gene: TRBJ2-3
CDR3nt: TGCGCCAGCAGCTCCGGTCGGGTTTCGGCGGGGGATACGCAGTATTTT
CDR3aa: CASSSGRVSAGDTQYF

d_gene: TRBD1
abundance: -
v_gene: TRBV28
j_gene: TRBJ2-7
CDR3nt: TGTGCCAGCAGTTTGGACAGGCATCCCGAGCAGTACTTC
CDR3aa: CASSLDRHPEQYF

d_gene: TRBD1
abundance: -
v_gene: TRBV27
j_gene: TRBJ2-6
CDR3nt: TGTGCCAGCAGTCGGACACCGGGACAGGGTGGATCTGGGGCCAACGTCCTGACTTTC
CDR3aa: CASSRTPGQGGSGANVLTF

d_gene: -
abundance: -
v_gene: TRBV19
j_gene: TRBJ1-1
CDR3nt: TGTGCCAGTAGTACCCTTGGGACACCTGCCCGGGGCACTGAAGCTTTCTTT
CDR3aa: CASSTLGTPARGTEAFF

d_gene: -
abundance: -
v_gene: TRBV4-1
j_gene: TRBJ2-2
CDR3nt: TGCGCCAGCAGCCAGGGGCATCGGCTGGGATACGGGGAGCTGTTTTTT
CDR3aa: CASSQGHRLGYGELFF

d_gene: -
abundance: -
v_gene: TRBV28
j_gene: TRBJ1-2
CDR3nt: TGTGCCAGCAGTTTTGGAGGGACACGCTATGGCTACACCTTC
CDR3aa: CASSFGGTRYGYTF

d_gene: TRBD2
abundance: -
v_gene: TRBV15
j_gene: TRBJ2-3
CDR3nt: TGTGCCACCAGCAGAGATCCTAGCGGGAGGGTCACAGATACGCAGTATTTT
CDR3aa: CATSRDPSGRVTDTQYF

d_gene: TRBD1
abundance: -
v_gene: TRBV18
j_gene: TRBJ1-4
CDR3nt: TGTGCCAGCTCACCACTTCACAGGGGCCCCGTTAATGAAAAACTGTTTTTT
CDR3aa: CASSPLHRGPVNEKLFF

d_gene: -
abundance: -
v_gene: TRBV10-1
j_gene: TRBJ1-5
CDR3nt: TGCGCCAGCAGTGAGTCAAATCAGCCCCAGCATTTT
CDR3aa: CASSESNQPQHF

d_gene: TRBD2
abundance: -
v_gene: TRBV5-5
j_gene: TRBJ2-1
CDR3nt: TGTGCCAGCAGCTTTGGACTAGGACCAGAGCAGTTCTTC
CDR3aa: CASSFGLGPEQFF

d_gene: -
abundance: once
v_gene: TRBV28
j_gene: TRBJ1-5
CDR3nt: TGTGCCAGCAGTTCCCCCGGCAATCAGCCCCAGCATTTT
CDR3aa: CASSSPGNQPQHF

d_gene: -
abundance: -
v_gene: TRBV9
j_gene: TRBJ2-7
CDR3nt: TGTGCCAGCAGCGTAGGGGTAGCAAGTTGGGAGCAGTACTTC
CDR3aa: CASSVGVASWEQYF

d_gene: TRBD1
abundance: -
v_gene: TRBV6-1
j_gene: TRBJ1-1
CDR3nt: TGTGCCAGCCGGCCTGCAGGGGGAGGAAACACTGAAGCTTTCTTT
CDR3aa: CASRPAGGGNTEAFF

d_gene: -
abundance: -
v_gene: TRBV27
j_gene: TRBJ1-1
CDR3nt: TGTGCCAGCAGTTTAAAGCTGAACACTGAAGCTTTCTTT
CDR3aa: CASSLKLNTEAFF

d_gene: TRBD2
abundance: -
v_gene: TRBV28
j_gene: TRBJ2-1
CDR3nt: TGTGCCAGCAGTTTAGGTCTAGCGGGAGAATGGCAGTTCTTC
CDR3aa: CASSLGLAGEWQFF

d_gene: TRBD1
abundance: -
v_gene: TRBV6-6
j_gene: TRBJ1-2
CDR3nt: TGTGCCAGCAGTATCACCGGGACAGGGCGGGGCTACACCTTC
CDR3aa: CASSITGTGRGYTF

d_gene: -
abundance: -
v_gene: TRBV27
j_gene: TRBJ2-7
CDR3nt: TGTGCCAGCAGTTTGAACTGGGACCGCTACGAGCAGTACTTC
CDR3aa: CASSLNWDRYEQYF

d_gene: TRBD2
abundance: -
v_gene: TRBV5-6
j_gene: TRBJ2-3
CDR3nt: TGTGCCAGCAGCTTGGCGCGGGAGCTACGGGATACGCAGTATTTT
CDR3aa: CASSLARELRDTQYF

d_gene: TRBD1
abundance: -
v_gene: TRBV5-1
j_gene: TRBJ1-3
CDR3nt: TGCGCCAGCAGCCTAGGGACAGGACTCAACTCTGGAAACACCATATATTTT
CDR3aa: CASSLGTGLNSGNTIYF

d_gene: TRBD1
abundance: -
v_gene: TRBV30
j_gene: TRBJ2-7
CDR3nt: TGTGCCTGGAGTGGGGACAGGGGAGGCGAGCAGTACTTC
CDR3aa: CAWSGDRGGEQYF

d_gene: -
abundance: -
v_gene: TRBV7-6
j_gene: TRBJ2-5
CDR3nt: TGTGCCAGCAGCTTAAGTTTTTACCAAGAGACCCAGTACTTC
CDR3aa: CASSLSFYQETQYF

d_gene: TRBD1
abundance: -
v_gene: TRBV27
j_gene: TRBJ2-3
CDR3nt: TGTGCCAGCAGTTTTTTTCTCGGACAGGGATTGAAGCTGCCAGATACGCAGTATTTT
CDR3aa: CASSFFLGQGLKLPDTQYF

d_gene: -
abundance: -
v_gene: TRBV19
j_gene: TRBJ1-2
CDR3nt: TGTGCCAGTAGCCTTAATACGGACGGGGACTATGGCTACACCTTC
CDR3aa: CASSLNTDGDYGYTF

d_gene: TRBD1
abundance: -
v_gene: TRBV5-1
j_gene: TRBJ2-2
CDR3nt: TGCGCCAGCAGCTTGGGGGACAGGGACACCGGGGAGCTGTTTTTT
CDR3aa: CASSLGDRDTGELFF

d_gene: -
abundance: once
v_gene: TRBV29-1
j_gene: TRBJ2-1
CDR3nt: TGCAGCGTTGACCGGACAGCCTACAATGAGCAGTTCTTC
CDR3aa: CSVDRTAYNEQFF

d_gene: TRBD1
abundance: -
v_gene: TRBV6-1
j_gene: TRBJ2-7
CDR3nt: TGTGCCAGCACAGAAGGCCGGGACAGGGTATACGAGCAGTACTTC
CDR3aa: CASTEGRDRVYEQYF

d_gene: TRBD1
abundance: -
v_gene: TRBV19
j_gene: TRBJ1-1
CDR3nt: TGTGCCAGTAGTTCACAGGGGGTTTGGGCTGAAGCTTTCTTT
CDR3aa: CASSSQGVWAEAFF

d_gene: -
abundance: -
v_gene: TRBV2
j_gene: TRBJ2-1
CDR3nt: TGTGCCAGCAGTGTCCTGGAGGGTTCCAATGAGCAGTTCTTC
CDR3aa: CASSVLEGSNEQFF

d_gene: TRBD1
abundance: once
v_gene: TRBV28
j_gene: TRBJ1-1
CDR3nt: TGTGCCAGCAGTCCTTTGACAGGGGTGAACACTGAAGCTTTCTTT
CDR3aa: CASSPLTGVNTEAFF

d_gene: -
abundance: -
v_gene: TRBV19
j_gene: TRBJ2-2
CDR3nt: TGTGCCAGTAGTATAAGGGGTAGAGGTACCGGGGAGCTGTTTTTT
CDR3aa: CASSIRGRGTGELFF

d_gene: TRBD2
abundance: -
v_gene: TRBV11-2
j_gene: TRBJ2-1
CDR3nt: TGTGCCAGCAGCCGGGGACTAGCGGCCTACAATGAGCAGTTCTTC
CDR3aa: CASSRGLAAYNEQFF

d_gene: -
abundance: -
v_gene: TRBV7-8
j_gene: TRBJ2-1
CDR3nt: TGTGCCAGCAGCCCCCAGGGCGGAAGCACCTACAATGAGCAGTTCTTC
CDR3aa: CASSPQGGSTYNEQFF

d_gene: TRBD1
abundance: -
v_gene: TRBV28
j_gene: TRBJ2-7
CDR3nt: TGTGCCAGCAGTTTCCGGGACAGCCTATCCTACGAGCAGTACTTC
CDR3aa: CASSFRDSLSYEQYF

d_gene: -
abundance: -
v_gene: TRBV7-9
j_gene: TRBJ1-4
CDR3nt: TGTGCCAGCAGTGGTAGAAGTGAAAAACTGTTTTTT
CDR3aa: CASSGRSEKLFF

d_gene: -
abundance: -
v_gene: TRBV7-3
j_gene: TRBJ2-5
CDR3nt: TGTGCCAGCAGCCCCTTCGGGCGGGAGACCCAGTACTTC
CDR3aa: CASSPFGRETQYF

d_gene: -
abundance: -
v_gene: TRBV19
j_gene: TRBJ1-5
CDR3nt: TGTGCCAGTAGTACTCGGGACCGTATAACTAGCAATCAGCCCCAGCATTTT
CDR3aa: CASSTRDRITSNQPQHF

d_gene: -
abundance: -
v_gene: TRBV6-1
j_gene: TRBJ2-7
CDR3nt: TGTGCCAGCAGTGAACGGGCCCCCTTCGAGCAGTACTTC
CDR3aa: CASSERAPFEQYF

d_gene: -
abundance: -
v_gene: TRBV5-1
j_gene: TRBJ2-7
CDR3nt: TGCGCCAGCAGCTTCAGGGACCACGAGCAGTACTTC
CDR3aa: CASSFRDHEQYF

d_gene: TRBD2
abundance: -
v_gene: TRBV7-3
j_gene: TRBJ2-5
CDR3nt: TGTGCCAGCAGCTTAGGTCCTAGCGGGAGGAGCTGGGAGACCCAGTACTTC
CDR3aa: CASSLGPSGRSWETQYF

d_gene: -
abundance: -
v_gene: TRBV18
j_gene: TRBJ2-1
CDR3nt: TGTGCCAGCTCACCATACCGGGACAACAACTACAATGAGCAGTTCTTC
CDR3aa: CASSPYRDNNYNEQFF

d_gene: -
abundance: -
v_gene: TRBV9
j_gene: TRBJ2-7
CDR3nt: TGTGCCAGCAGCGTAGCCCAACAGTCGGGGGCGCAGTACTTC
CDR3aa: CASSVAQQSGAQYF

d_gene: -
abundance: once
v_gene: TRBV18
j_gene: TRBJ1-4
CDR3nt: TGTGCCAGCTCACCGTCCGGGGGGAGAAATGAAAAACTGTTTTTT
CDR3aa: CASSPSGGRNEKLFF

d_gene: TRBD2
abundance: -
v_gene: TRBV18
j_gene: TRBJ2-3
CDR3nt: TGTGCCAGCTCACCGAACGGGAGGGCCTTGACAGATACGCAGTATTTT
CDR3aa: CASSPNGRALTDTQYF